This T cell receptor beta chain was observed in a study of ipilimumab plus nivolumab after autologous stem cell transplantation. Of note for this clone: Antigen specificity is unknown.

Patients got ipilimumab 1 mg/kg beginning 14 to 28 days post-transplant. Whole-study findings and limits: TCR repertoire, Treg phenotype and gut microbiota reportedly support more study of this approach.

With V trimmed by 4 bases and J by 10 bases, 8 bases remained unmatched. From germline, CDR1 is SGHKS and CDR2 YYEKEE (reference sequence). The CDR3 contains 15 residues. Measured with immunoSEQ multiplex PCR; TCRdb has only the in-frame clones, and not every one. The sample consists of roughly 17,000 clones, roughly 84% of them appearing once. The source was PBMCs, collected in a trial of ipilimumab plus nivolumab as post-transplant consolidation. This receptor was taken from a male donor with diffuse large B-cell lymphoma. This chain joins TRBV5-5 and TRBJ1-6; 10 nucleotides agree with TRBD1. CDR3 in amino acids: CASSPGGDRGSPLHF. The CDR3 coding sequence is TGTGCCAGCAGCCCTGGAGGGGACAGGGGATCACCCCTCCACTTT.